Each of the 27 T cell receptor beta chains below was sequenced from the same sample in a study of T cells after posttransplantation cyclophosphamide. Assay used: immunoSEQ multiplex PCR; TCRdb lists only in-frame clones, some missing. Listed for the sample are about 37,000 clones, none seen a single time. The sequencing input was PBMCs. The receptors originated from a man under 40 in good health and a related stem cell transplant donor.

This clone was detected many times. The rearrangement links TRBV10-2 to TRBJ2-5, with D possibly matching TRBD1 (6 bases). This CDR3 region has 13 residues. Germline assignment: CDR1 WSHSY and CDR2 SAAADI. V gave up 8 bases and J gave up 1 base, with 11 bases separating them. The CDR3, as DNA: TGCGCCAGCTCAACAGGGATCCAAGAGACCCAGTACTTC. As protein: CASSTGIQETQYF.

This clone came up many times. The CDR3: CASSGLAGGDTQYF. The DNA for the CDR3 is TGCGCCAGCAGTGGGCTAGCGGGGGGAGATACGCAGTATTTT. The rearrangement joins TRBV10-1 to TRBJ2-3; 11 bases are a match to TRBD2. With 4 bases clipped from V and 5 bases from J, the junction kept 2 bases outside the gene matches. CDR3 length: 14 amino acids. In germline, CDR1 is WNHNN, CDR2 SYGVQD (reference sequence).

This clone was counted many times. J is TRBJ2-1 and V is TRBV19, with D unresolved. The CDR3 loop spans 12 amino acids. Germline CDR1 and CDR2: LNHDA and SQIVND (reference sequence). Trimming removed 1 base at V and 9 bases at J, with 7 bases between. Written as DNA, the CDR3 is TGTGCCAGTAGTATAGGCGGTACTGAGCAGTTCTTC. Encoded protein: CASSIGGTEQFF.

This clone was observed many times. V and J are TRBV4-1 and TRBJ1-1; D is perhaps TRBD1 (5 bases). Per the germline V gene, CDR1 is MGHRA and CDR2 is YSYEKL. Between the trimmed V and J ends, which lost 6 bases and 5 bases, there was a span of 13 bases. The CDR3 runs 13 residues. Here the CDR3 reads CASRGGRGTEAFF. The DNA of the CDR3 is TGCGCCAGCAGGGGGGGAAGGGGAACTGAAGCTTTCTTT.

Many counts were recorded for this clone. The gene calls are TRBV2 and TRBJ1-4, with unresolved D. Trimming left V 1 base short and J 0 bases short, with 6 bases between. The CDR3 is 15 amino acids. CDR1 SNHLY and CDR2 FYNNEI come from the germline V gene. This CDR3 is CASSEVPATNEKLFF. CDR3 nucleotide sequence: TGTGCCAGCAGTGAAGTGCCAGCAACTAATGAAAAACTGTTTTTT.

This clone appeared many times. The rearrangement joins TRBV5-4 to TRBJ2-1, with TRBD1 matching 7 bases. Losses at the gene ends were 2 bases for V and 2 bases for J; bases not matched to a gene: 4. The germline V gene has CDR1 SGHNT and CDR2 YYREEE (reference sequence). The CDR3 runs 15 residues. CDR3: CASSFGQGAYNEQFF. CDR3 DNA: TGTGCCAGCAGCTTTGGGCAGGGGGCCTACAATGAGCAGTTCTTC.

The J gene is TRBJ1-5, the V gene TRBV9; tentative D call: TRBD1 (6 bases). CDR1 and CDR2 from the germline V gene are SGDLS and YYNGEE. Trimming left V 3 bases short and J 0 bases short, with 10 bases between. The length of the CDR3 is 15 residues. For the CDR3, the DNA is TGTGCCAGCAGCGCCGGACAGAATAGCAATCAGCCCCAGCATTTT. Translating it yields CASSAGQNSNQPQHF.

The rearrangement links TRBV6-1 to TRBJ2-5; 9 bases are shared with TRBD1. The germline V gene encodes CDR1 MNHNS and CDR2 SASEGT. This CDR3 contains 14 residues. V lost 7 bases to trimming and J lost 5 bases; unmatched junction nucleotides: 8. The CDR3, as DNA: TGTGCCAGCAACCCGGGACAGGGACGGGAGACCCAGTACTTC. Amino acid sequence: CASNPGQGRETQYF.

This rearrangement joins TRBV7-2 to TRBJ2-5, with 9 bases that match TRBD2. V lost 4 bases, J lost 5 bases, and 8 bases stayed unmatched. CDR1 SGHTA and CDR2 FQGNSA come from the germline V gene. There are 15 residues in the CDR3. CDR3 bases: TGTGCCAGCAGCTCTGGACTGGCGGGGGGGGAGACCCAGTACTTC. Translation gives CASSSGLAGGETQYF.

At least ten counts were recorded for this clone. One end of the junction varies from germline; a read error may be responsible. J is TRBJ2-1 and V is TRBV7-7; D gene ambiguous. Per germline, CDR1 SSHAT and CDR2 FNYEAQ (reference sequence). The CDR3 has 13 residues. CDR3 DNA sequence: TGTGCTAGCAGCCCGATTGCTGGCCATGAGCAGTTCTTC. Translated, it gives CASSPIAGHEQFF.

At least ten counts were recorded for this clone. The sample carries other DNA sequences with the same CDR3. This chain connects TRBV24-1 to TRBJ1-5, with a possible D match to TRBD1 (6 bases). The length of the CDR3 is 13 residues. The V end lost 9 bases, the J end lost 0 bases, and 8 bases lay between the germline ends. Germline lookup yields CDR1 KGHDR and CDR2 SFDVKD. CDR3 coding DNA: TGTGCCACCGGACAGAATAGCAATCAGCCCCAGCATTTT. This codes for CATGQNSNQPQHF.

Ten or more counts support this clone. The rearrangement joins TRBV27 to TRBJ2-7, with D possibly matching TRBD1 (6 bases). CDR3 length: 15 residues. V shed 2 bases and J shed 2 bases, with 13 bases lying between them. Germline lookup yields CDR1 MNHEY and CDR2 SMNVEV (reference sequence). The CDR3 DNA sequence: TGTGCCAGCAGTTTAACAGGGCAGGGGACCTACGAGCAGTACTTC. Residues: CASSLTGQGTYEQYF.

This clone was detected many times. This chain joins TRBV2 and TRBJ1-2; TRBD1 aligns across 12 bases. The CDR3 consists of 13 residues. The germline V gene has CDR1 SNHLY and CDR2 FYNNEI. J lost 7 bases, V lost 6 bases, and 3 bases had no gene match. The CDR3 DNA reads TGTGCCAGCAGCGGGACAGGGGGCGGTGGCTACACCTTC. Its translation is CASSGTGGGGYTF.

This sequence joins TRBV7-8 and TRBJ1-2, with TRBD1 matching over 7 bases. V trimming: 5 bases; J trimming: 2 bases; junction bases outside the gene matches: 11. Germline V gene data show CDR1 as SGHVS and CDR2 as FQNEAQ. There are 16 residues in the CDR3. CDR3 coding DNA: TGTGCCAGCAGCATAATTCCCGGGACAGAGAACTATGGCTACACCTTC. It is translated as CASSIIPGTENYGYTF.

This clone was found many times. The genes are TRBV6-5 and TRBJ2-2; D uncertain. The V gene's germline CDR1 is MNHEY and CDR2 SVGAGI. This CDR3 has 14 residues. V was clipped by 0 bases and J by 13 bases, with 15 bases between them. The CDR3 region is CASSYSPLSGLLFF. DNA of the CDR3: TGTGCCAGCAGTTACTCGCCGCTGTCAGGCTTGCTGTTTTTT.

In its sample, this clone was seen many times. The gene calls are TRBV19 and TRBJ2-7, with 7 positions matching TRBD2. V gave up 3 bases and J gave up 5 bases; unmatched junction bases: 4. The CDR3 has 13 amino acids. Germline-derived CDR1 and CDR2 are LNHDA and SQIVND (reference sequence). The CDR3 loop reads CASSIVGGDEQYF. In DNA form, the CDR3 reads TGTGCCAGTAGTATCGTGGGAGGGGACGAGCAGTACTTC.

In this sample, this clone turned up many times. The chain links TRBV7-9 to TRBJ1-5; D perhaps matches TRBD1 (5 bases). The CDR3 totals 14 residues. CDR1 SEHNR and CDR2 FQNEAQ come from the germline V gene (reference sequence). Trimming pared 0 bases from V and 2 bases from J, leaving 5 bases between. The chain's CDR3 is CASSLAGGNQPQHF. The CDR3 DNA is TGTGCCAGCAGCTTAGCAGGGGGCAATCAGCCCCAGCATTTT.

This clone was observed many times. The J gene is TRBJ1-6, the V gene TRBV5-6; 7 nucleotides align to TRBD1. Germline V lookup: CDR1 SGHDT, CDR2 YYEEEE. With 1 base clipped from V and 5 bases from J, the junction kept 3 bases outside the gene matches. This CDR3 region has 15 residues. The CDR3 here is CASSLRTGNNSPLHF. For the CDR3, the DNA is TGTGCCAGCAGCTTGAGGACAGGCAATAATTCACCCCTCCACTTT.

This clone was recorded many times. CDR3 protein: CASRPRQGLSGANVLTF. The CDR3 nucleotides are TGTGCCAGCAGACCCCGACAGGGTCTGTCTGGGGCCAACGTCCTGACTTTC. This sequence joins TRBV6-2 or TRBV6-3 and TRBJ2-6; 7 bases are a match to TRBD1. The CDR3 loop spans 17 amino acids. J lost 1 base, V lost 6 bases, and 9 bases had no gene match. Germline V gives CDR1 MNHEY, CDR2 SVGEGT.

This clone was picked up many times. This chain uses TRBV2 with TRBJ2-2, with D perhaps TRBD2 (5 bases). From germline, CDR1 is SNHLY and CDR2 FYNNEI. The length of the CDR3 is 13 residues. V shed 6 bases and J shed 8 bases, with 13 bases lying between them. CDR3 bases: TGTGCCAGCAGCGGGATCCGCGGGGGGGAGCTGTTTTTT. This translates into CASSGIRGGELFF.

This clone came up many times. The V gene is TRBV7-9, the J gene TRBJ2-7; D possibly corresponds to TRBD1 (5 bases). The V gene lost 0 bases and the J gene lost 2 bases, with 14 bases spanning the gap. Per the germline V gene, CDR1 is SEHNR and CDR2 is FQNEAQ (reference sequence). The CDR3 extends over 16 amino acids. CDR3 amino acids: CASSLAALTVPYEQYF. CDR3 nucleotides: TGTGCCAGCAGCTTAGCTGCTCTGACAGTCCCCTACGAGCAGTACTTC.

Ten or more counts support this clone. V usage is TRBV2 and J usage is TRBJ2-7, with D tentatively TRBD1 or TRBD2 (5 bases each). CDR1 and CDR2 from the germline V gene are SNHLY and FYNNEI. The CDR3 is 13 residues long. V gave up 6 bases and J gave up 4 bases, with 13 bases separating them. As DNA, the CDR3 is TGTGCCAGCAGGAGGGTGGGGCGGTACGAGCAGTACTTC. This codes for CASRRVGRYEQYF.

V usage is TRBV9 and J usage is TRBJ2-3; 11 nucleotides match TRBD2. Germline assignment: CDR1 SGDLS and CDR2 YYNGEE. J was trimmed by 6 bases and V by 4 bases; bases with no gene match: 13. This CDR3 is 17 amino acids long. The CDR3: CASSHHPPSGGSDTQYF. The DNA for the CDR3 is TGTGCCAGCAGCCATCACCCCCCTAGCGGGGGGAGCGATACGCAGTATTTT.

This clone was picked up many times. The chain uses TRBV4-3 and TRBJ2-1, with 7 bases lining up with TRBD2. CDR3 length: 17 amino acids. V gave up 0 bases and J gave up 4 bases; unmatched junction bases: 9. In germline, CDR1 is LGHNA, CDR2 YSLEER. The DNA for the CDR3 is TGCGCCAGCAGCCAAGAGGTATTGGGGGGGACTTACAATGAGCAGTTCTTC. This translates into CASSQEVLGGTYNEQFF.

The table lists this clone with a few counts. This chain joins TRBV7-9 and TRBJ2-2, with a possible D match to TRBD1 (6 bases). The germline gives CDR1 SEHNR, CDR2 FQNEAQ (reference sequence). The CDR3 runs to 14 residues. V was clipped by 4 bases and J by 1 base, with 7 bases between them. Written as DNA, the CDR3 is TGTGCCAGCAGCTGGACAGAGAACACCGGGGAGCTGTTTTTT. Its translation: CASSWTENTGELFF.

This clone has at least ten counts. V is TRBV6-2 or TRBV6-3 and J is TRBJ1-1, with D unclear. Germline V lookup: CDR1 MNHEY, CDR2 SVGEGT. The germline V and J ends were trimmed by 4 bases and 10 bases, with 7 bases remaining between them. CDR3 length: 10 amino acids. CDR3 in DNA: TGTGCCAGCAGTTCAGGCTCAGCTTTCTTT. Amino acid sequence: CASSSGSAFF.

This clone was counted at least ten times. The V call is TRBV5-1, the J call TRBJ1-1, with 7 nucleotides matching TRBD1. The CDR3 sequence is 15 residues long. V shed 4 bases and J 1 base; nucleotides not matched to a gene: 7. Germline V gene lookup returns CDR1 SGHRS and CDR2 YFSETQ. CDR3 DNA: TGCGCCAGCAGCGAACAGGGGTCTCCGAACACTGAAGCTTTCTTT. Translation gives CASSEQGSPNTEAFF.